The present entry profiles one TCR beta chain with its context. As yet, its antigen is unknown. The data derive from a study of OX40 agonist ivuxolimab in advanced cancers. Study overall: Treatment of patients was with ivuxolimab, an agonistic anti-OX40 (CD134) antibody. The dose-escalation cohort was around 83% male, with a mean age of around 60 years, ranging roughly 20 to 80. Overall study findings and caveats: With doses of 0.1 to 3.0 mg/kg, CD4+ and CD8+ blood T cells had undergone clonal expansion by week 6. On average, a greater number of expanded clones characterised CD8+ T cells relative to CD4+.

Method: immunoSEQ multiplex PCR; TCRdb's copy keeps in-frame clones and lacks some. The sample consists of fewer than 80,000 clones, roughly nine tenths of them appearing once. CDR3 length equals 16 residues. From germline, CDR1 is KGHSH and CDR2 LQKENI. Trimming stripped 1 base from V and 8 bases from J, with 17 bases between. The sequencing here drew on CD4+ or CD8+ T cells sorted from blood, taken in a trial of the OX40 agonist ivuxolimab. The chain uses TRBV18 and TRBJ1-4; D gene ambiguous. The clonotype was recovered from an adult with an advanced solid tumor such as melanoma, head and neck, liver or kidney cancer. CDR3 sequence reads: CASSPLGMPSREKLFF. The CDR3 bases are TGTGCCAGCTCACCACTGGGGATGCCGAGTAGGGAAAAACTGTTTTTT.